This paragraph covers one T cell receptor (beta chain) sequence. Antigen: not known. This sample was included in a study of Ad26.COV2.S vaccination and SARS-CoV-2 variants. At the level of the study: Of the COV1001 trial arms, the Ad26.COV2.S arm included the donor. Study-wide results and limits: Analyses that measured TCR breadth and depth may have underestimated total T cell responses.

Treatment noted: over 15 received Ad26.COV2.S at low or high dose, single or two shots; several received placebo; per-sample allocation not given. Sampling was performed 63 days after the first vaccine or placebo injection. An Ad26 vector expressing Wuhan-strain SARS-CoV-2 spike served as the vaccine. The data were produced by immunoSEQ multiplex PCR, yet TCRdb's version contains in-frame clones alone and is incomplete. The repertoire holds about 460,000 clones, roughly nine tenths seen once, with about 1.7% in the top ten. The CDR3 consists of 13 residues. V was cut by 3 bases and J by 7 bases, with 13 bases left in between. Germline V CDR1 and CDR2: KGHSH, LQKENI.

The source is a person between 18 and 65 years old who received the Ad26.COV2.S COVID-19 vaccine or a placebo. The chain has TRBV18 and TRBJ2-7; D gene uncertain. This sample comprised peripheral blood, obtained in a trial of Ad26.COV2.S vaccine versus placebo. Written as DNA, the CDR3 is TGTGCCAGCTCACCGCCTGTGCCGCGAGAGCAGTACTTC. Protein sequence: CASSPPVPREQYF.